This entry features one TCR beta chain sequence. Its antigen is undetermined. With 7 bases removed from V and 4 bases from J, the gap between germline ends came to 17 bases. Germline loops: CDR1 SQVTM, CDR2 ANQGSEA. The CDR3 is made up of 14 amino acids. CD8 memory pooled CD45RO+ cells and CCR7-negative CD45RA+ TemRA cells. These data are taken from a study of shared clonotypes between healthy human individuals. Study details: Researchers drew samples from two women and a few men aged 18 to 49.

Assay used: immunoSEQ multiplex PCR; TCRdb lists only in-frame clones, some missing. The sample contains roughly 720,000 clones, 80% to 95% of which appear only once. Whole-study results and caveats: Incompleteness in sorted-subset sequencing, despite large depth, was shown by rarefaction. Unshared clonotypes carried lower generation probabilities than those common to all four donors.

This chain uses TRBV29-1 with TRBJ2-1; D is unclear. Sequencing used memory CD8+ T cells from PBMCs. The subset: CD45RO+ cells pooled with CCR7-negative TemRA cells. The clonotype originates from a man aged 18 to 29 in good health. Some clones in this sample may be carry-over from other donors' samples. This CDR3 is CSGIRERVYNEQFF. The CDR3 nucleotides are TGCAGCGGAATTAGGGAAAGGGTTTACAATGAGCAGTTCTTC.